The 25 T cell receptor beta chains below were found in one sample sequenced in a study of T cell repertoires in cytomegalovirus infection. TCRdb re-called the reads with MiXCR, one entry per CDR3 protein. Among roughly 280,000 distinct CDR3 sequences, around 20% were seen once, and the ten largest hold around 20%. The antigens these receptors bind are not known. Sequencing was performed on cultured PBMCs, taken from culture after CMV antigen stimulation. The source of these receptors is a human donor in good health (CMV status not recorded). Some clones in this sample may be carry-over from other donors' samples.

Only a few counts were recorded for this clonotype. The CDR3 region has the DNA TGTGCCAGCACTGCCTTAGGGACAGGGGACTACGAGCAGTACTTC. Amino acids: CASTALGTGDYEQYF. This chain uses TRBV28 with TRBJ2-7; TRBD1 aligns across 10 bases. There are 15 residues in the CDR3. Germline CDR1 is MDHEN and CDR2 is SYDVKM. Losses at the gene ends were 7 bases for V and 3 bases for J; bases not matched to a gene: 9.

This clonotype was seen repeatedly, ten times or more. The rearrangement links TRBV7-9 to TRBJ1-1; 7 nucleotides line up with TRBD1. Germline V gives CDR1 SEHNR, CDR2 FQNEAQ (reference sequence). The ends lost 5 bases at V and 2 bases at J; junction bases unmatched: 5. The CDR3 loop spans 14 amino acids. In DNA form, the CDR3 reads TGTGCCAGCAGCGAGGGGGCAGGAAACACTGAAGCTTTCTTT. This gives the protein CASSEGAGNTEAFF.

This clonotype has more than one count but fewer than ten. The chain employs TRBV27 and TRBJ1-2, with TRBD1 matching over 10 bases. This CDR3 contains 15 residues. Germline V gene data show CDR1 as MNHEY and CDR2 as SMNVEV (reference sequence). V lost 4 bases and J lost 6; bases outside the gene matches: 8. CDR3 region: CASSSAGTGVHGYTF. The CDR3 coding sequence is TGTGCCAGCAGTTCAGCCGGGACAGGGGTCCATGGCTACACCTTC.

This clonotype was counted many times. The chain uses TRBV25-1 and TRBJ1-2, with D unclear. CDR3 length: 13 amino acids. V was clipped by 2 bases and J by 2 bases, with 6 bases between them. The germline V gene encodes CDR1 MGHDK and CDR2 SYGVNS. CDR3 in amino acids: CASSEGQNYGYTF. For the CDR3, the DNA is TGTGCCAGCAGTGAAGGGCAGAACTATGGCTACACCTTC.

The table lists this clonotype with many counts. This chain connects TRBV7-2 to TRBJ2-7, with TRBD2 identical over 7 bases. CDR3 length equals 13 residues. V lost 4 bases to trimming and J lost 6 bases; unmatched junction nucleotides: 6. The V gene's germline CDR1 is SGHTA and CDR2 FQGNSA. CDR3 residues: CASSSRLAPEQYV. The CDR3 DNA follows: TGTGCCAGCAGCTCTCGACTAGCACCCGAGCAGTACGTC.

The rearrangement joins TRBV6-5 to TRBJ2-7, with TRBD1 identical over 9 bases. The CDR3 consists of 16 residues. Germline CDR1 reads MNHEY; CDR2 reads SVGAGI. The junction had 7 bases not matched to a gene; V was cut back by 0 bases and J by 4 bases. CDR3 sequence reads: CASSYSGQGARYEQYF. The CDR3 nucleotides are TGTGCCAGCAGTTACTCGGGACAGGGAGCCCGGTACGAGCAGTACTTC.

This clonotype was observed a single time. The genes are TRBV6-6 and TRBJ2-3; perhaps D is TRBD1 or TRBD2 (5 bases each). The CDR3 loop spans 15 amino acids. V was clipped by 5 bases and J by 0 bases, with 12 bases between them. Looked up from germline, CDR1 is MNHNY and CDR2 is SVGAGI (reference sequence). CDR3 DNA: TGTGCCAGCAGTACCGGGACGTTTAGCACAGATACGCAGTATTTT. Protein product: CASSTGTFSTDTQYF.

In this sample, this clonotype turned up a few times. This chain uses TRBV18 with TRBJ2-2, with 14 nucleotides matching TRBD2. With V trimmed by 0 bases and J by 2 bases, 5 bases remained unmatched. CDR1 is KGHSH and CDR2 is LQKENI in the germline V gene. The CDR3 totals 19 residues. The CDR3 loop reads CASSPPSGLAGGNTGELFF. CDR3 nucleotides: TGTGCCAGCTCACCACCGTCTGGACTAGCGGGAGGTAACACCGGGGAGCTGTTTTTT.

This clonotype was counted at least ten times. The gene calls are TRBV7-2 and TRBJ1-2; 9 bases match TRBD1. The CDR3 runs to 15 residues. The germline V gene encodes CDR1 SGHTA and CDR2 FQGNSA. J gave up 6 bases and V 4 bases, and 9 bases lay outside the gene matches. The DNA of the CDR3 is TGTGCCAGCAGCTGGGCAGGGACAGGGACGGATGGCTACACCTTC. Translated, it gives CASSWAGTGTDGYTF.

CDR3 amino acids: CASSPHDPRASYGYTF. The DNA of the CDR3 is TGTGCCAGCAGTCCCCACGACCCCCGGGCGTCGTATGGCTACACCTTC. This chain links TRBV12-3 or TRBV12-4 with TRBJ1-2; D remains ambiguous. The CDR3 consists of 16 residues. The V gene lost 5 bases and the J gene lost 5 bases, with 21 bases spanning the gap.

This clonotype was recorded at least ten times. The chain joins TRBV7-2 to TRBJ1-2, with TRBD1 identical over 7 bases. CDR3 length: 15 amino acids. The germline CDR1 and CDR2 sequences are SGHTA and FQGNSA. The junction had 9 bases not matched to a gene; V was cut back by 0 bases and J by 8 bases. The DNA for the CDR3 is TGTGCCAGCAGCTTAGCCGGGGAGACAGGGCGAGGCTACACCTTC. Encoded protein: CASSLAGETGRGYTF.

This clonotype was seen ten or more times. The chain uses TRBV7-2 and TRBJ1-1, with D perhaps TRBD1 (5 bases). Trimming cost V 7 bases and J 0 bases, with 12 bases left between them. This CDR3 is 14 amino acids long. Looked up from germline, CDR1 is SGHTA and CDR2 is FQGNSA. CDR3 protein: CASTPNRMNTEAFF. In DNA, the CDR3 is TGTGCCAGCACCCCGAACAGGATGAACACTGAAGCTTTCTTT.

This clonotype was picked up a small number of times. This chain connects TRBV11-2 to TRBJ2-7; 10 nucleotides align to TRBD1. Germline V gene data show CDR1 as SGHAT and CDR2 as FQNNGV. The CDR3 is 15 amino acids. The V segment lost 5 bases and the J segment 3 bases; nucleotides outside the gene matches: 7. The DNA of the CDR3 is TGTGCCAGCAGCCCGGGGACAGGGGATCTCTACGAGCAGTACGTC. It codes for CASSPGTGDLYEQYV.

V usage is TRBV27 and J usage is TRBJ2-1, with TRBD2 matching 7 bases. V trimming: 11 bases; J trimming: 6 bases; junction bases outside the gene matches: 13. The germline V gene has CDR1 MNHEY and CDR2 SMNVEV (reference sequence). CDR3 length: 14 amino acids. DNA of the CDR3: TGTGCCGCCAAACGCCTAGCGGTTCTCAATGAGCAGTTCTTC. Translating gives CAAKRLAVLNEQFF.

By proportion, this clonotype is medium-sized (0.01 to 0.1%). This chain joins TRBV7-2 and TRBJ1-1; tentatively, D is TRBD1 (5 bases). The V gene's germline CDR1 is SGHTA and CDR2 FQGNSA. V was cut by 5 bases and J by 10 bases, with 17 bases left in between. CDR3 length equals 13 residues. The CDR3 region is CASSPAGRDRAFF. The CDR3, as DNA: TGTGCCAGCAGCCCAGCGGGCCGGGACCGAGCTTTCTTT.

This clonotype has at least ten counts. The V and J genes are TRBV7-6 and TRBJ2-3, with TRBD2 as a possible D gene (5 bases). V shed 2 bases and J shed 2 bases, with 20 bases lying between them. CDR1 and CDR2 (germline): SGHVS, FNYEAQ. The length of the CDR3 is 18 residues. In nucleotides, the CDR3 is TGTGCCAGCAGCTTAAGGGCCATAGGGCGGGTACTCACAGATACGCAGTATTTT. Protein: CASSLRAIGRVLTDTQYF.

This chain connects TRBV20-1 to TRBJ2-1; 10 nucleotides align to TRBD2. CDR3 length: 16 residues. Germline CDR1 reads DFQATT; CDR2 reads SNEGSKA (reference sequence). V was clipped by 5 bases and J by 10 bases; unmatched bases: 17. DNA for the CDR3: TGCAGTGCTCTGAGGGGGAGCGGGAGGGCCCTAAACGAGCAGTTCTTC. Encoded protein: CSALRGSGRALNEQFF.

This clonotype appeared many times. The V gene is TRBV7-2, the J gene TRBJ2-2; D is tentatively TRBD1 or TRBD2 (5 bases each). Germline assignment: CDR1 SGHTA and CDR2 FQGNSA. CDR3 length equals 15 residues. With 5 bases removed from V and 7 bases from J, the gap between germline ends came to 17 bases. CDR3 amino acids: CASSLRDGGVGELFF. CDR3 sequence (DNA): TGTGCCAGCAGCCTCCGAGATGGGGGAGTCGGGGAGCTGTTTTTT. Complete variable domain (other parts from reference TRBV7-2 and TRBJ2-2): GAGVSQSPSNKVTEKGKDVELRCDPISGHTALYWYRQSLGQGLEFLIYFQGNSAPDKSGLPSDRFSAERTGGSVSTLTIQRTQQEDSAVYLCASSLRDGGVGELFFGEGSRLTVL.

Many counts were recorded for this clonotype. The CDR3 sequence is CASSLPVNTEAFF. CDR3 bases: TGTGCCAGCAGTTTACCCGTGAACACTGAAGCTTTCTTT. V is TRBV28 and J is TRBJ1-1; D remains ambiguous. V was shortened by 2 bases and J by 0 bases, with 4 bases between the two germline ends. Germline V gene sequence: CDR1 MDHEN, CDR2 SYDVKM. This CDR3 contains 13 residues.

This clonotype was recorded many times. The rearrangement joins TRBV7-8 to TRBJ2-3; no definite D call. CDR1 and CDR2 from the germline V gene are SGHVS and FQNEAQ. Trimming took 4 bases from V and 2 from J, leaving 16 bases between them. The CDR3 is 16 amino acids. CDR3 bases: TGTGCCAGCAGCTCTCAGGCAGGAGCAGTCACAGATACGCAGTATTTT. Translating it yields CASSSQAGAVTDTQYF.

The chain has TRBV7-7 and TRBJ1-1; no clear D gene. The CDR3 has 13 amino acids. With 5 bases removed from V and 5 bases from J, the gap between germline ends came to 12 bases. The germline V gene has CDR1 SSHAT and CDR2 FNYEAQ (reference sequence). The CDR3 sequence: CASSLYPRTEAFF. For the CDR3, the DNA is TGTGCCAGCAGCCTCTATCCTCGGACTGAAGCTTTCTTT.

In its sample, this clonotype was seen many times. The chain employs TRBV7-2 and TRBJ2-2; the D gene is possibly TRBD1 (5 bases). The germline V and J ends were trimmed by 2 bases and 3 bases, with 10 bases remaining between them. The CDR3 is made up of 15 amino acids. Germline V lookup: CDR1 SGHTA, CDR2 FQGNSA. CDR3 residues: CASSLSPGHTGELFF. The CDR3 nucleotides are TGTGCCAGCAGCTTATCACCAGGGCACACCGGGGAGCTGTTTTTT.

The chain uses TRBV11-3 and TRBJ2-1; 7 bases fit TRBD2. The germline gives CDR1 SGHNT, CDR2 YENEEA. With V trimmed by 5 bases and J by 1 base, 5 bases remained unmatched. The CDR3 covers 15 residues. The CDR3 coding sequence is TGTGCCAGCAGCGAGCGGGACGGTTCCTACAATGAGCAGTTCTTC. Residues: CASSERDGSYNEQFF. The full variable domain, with the rest looked up from reference TRBV11-3 and TRBJ2-1, is EAGVVQSPRYKIIEKKQPVAFWCNPISGHNTLYWYLQNLGQGPELLIRYENEEAVDDSQLPKDRFSAERLKGVDSTLKIQPAELGDSAVYLCASSERDGSYNEQFFGPGTRLTVL.

In this sample, this clonotype turned up a few times. This chain links TRBV27 with TRBJ2-1; tentative D call: TRBD1 (7 bases). The germline V gene encodes CDR1 MNHEY and CDR2 SMNVEV (reference sequence). The CDR3 spans 13 residues. Deletions cut 10 bases from V and 5 bases from J, with 15 bases between. CDR3 region: CATQGGLDNEQFF. The CDR3 nucleotides read TGTGCCACCCAGGGGGGTCTAGACAATGAGCAGTTCTTC.

This clonotype was detected many times. The chain carries TRBV7-2 and TRBJ2-7, with a weak D call TRBD2 (6 bases). Germline V CDR1 and CDR2: SGHTA, FQGNSA. Deletions cut 5 bases from V and 0 bases from J, with 14 bases between. The CDR3 runs 15 residues. The CDR3 region is CASSDSYGSSYEQYV. DNA of the CDR3: TGTGCCAGCAGCGATTCATACGGGAGCTCCTACGAGCAGTACGTC.